The 24 T cell receptor delta chains given below trace back to one sample, sequenced in a study of gamma-delta T cells after stem cell transplantation. TCRdb fed the RT-PCR reads to CATT. The sample yields about 200 delta-chain clones, 27% seen once. Sequencing was carried out using gamma-delta T cells. The receptors derive from a human donor. It is not recorded whose cells these are; they may come from a transplant donor.

As concerns this clone: TCRdb attributes to this sequence the protein of a much larger clone, which differs from the DNA translation at residue 11; a read error is likely, and the protein displayed is translated from the DNA. V is TRDV1 and J is TRDJ1; 8 positions match TRDD3. J was trimmed by 0 bases and V by 4 bases; bases with no gene match: 25. Germline CDR1 and CDR2: TSWWSYY and QGS. CDR3 size: 22 residues. In DNA form, the CDR3 reads TGTGCTCTTGGGGGGGGGCCCGGATGTACTGAGGGATACGCCTGGTACACCGATAAACTCATCTTT. As protein: CALGGGPGCTEGYAWYTDKLIF.

This clone rates as hyperexpanded. This specimen includes other DNA sequences encoding the same CDR3. The genes are TRDV3 and TRDJ1, with 9 bases identical to TRDD3. V was clipped by 0 bases and J by 2 bases; unmatched bases: 7. Germline V CDR1 and CDR2: TVYSNPD, GDNSRS (reference sequence). The CDR3 spans 15 residues. CDR3 DNA sequence: TGTGCCTTTAGTCCTACTGGGGGACTTACCGATAAACTCATCTTT. Translation: CAFSPTGGLTDKLIF.

Regarding this clone: A read error is likely here: a far larger clone is one base away. This chain links TRDV2 with TRDJ3; 12 bases match TRDD3. Trimming at V came to 3 bases and at J to 0 bases, leaving 14 bases not matched to a gene. CDR3 length equals 22 residues. Germline values: CDR1 GEAIGNYY, CDR2 EKD. CDR3 sequence reads: CACDRPLTGGYPGSWDTRQMFF. CDR3 sequence (DNA): TGTGCCTGTGACCGACCCCTTACTGGGGGATACCCTGGCTCCTGGGACACCCGACAGATGTTTTTC.

This clone appeared a few times. A far larger clone is one base from this, pointing to a likely read error. The chain combines TRDV1 with TRDJ1, with 10 nucleotides matching TRDD3. CDR1 and CDR2 from the germline V gene are TSWWSYY and QGS. The CDR3 loop spans 24 amino acids. Trimming at V came to 1 base and at J to 0 bases, leaving 26 bases not matched to a gene. In DNA, the CDR3 is TGTGCTCTTGGGGAACGCCACCTACCCCAACTACGACGGGGGATACGCTTGTACACCGATAAACTCATCTTT. Its protein is CALGERHLPQLRRGIRLYTDKLIF.

On this clone itself: A much larger clone lies one base from this, so it may be a read error. V usage is TRDV1 and J usage is TRDJ1, with 9 bases that match TRDD2. V was pared by 2 bases and J by 2 bases, with 21 bases of the junction left unmatched. The CDR3 is made up of 21 amino acids. CDR1 and CDR2 from the germline V gene are TSWWSYY and QGS. The CDR3 sequence: CALGEAAFLRPLTGWTDKLIF. The DNA of the CDR3 is TGTGCTCTTGGGGAAGCGGCCTTCCTACGTCCTTTAACTGGGTGGACCGATAAACTCATCTTT.

Details on this clone: The TCRdb protein, from a much larger clone, departs from this DNA's translation at residue 3, likely by read error; the protein shown derives from the DNA. This chain uses TRDV1 with TRDJ1; TRDD3 matches at 11 bases. The CDR3 sequence is 18 residues long. Looked up from germline, CDR1 is TSWWSYY and CDR2 is QGS. CDR3 residues: CAPGELLGDRGGTDKLIF. CDR3 coding DNA: TGTGCTCCTGGGGAACTACTGGGGGATAGAGGCGGGACCGATAAACTCATCTTT.

This clone turned up a few times. This probably arose from a read error, given a far larger clone one base away. The chain uses TRDV1 and TRDJ1; 7 positions agree with TRDD3. CDR1 is TSWWSYY, CDR2 QGS, per germline. The CDR3 runs 24 residues. Trimming cost V 1 base and J 0 bases; bases outside gene matches: 29. The CDR3 bases are TGTGCTCTTGGGGAACGCCACCTACCCCAACTACGATGGGGGACACGCTTGTACACCGATAAACTCATCTTT. Its protein product is CALGERHLPQLRWGTRLYTDKLIF.

Remarks on this clone: A far larger clone is one nucleotide away, so this likely arose from a read error. This sample also contains other DNA sequences that code for the same CDR3. The rearrangement links TRDV2 to TRDJ1, with TRDD3 matching 8 bases. The germline gives CDR1 GEAIGNYY, CDR2 EKD. This CDR3 has 17 residues. J was trimmed by 11 bases and V by 0 bases; bases with no gene match: 19. CDR3 bases: TGTGCCTGTGACACCGTATCCGTACTGGGGGCTCGCGGTGGGCTCATCTTT. Encoded protein: CACDTVSVLGARGGLIF.

As concerns this clone: It differs at one base from a far larger clone, so likely a read error. This sample also contains other DNA sequences that code for the same CDR3. This chain uses TRDV3 with TRDJ1; the D call may be TRDD2 or TRDD3 (6 bases each). The germline V and J ends were trimmed by 0 bases and 2 bases, with 16 bases remaining between them. The CDR3 has 15 residues. Germline assignment: CDR1 TVYSNPD and CDR2 GDNSRS (reference sequence). For the CDR3, the DNA is TGTGCCTTTAGTCCTACCGGGGGACTTACCGATAAACTCATCTTT. This gives the protein CAFSPTGGLTDKLIF.

Regarding this clone: Since a far larger clone is one base different, this is likely a read error. Other DNA sequences in this sample translate to the same CDR3. The chain couples TRAV29/DV5 to TRDJ1; D is possibly TRDD3 (5 bases). This CDR3 is 13 amino acids long. Germline V gives CDR1 NSMFDY, CDR2 ISSIKDK. The CDR3: CAASGGYTDKLIF. CDR3 nucleotide sequence: TGTGCGGCAAGCGGGGGGTACACCGATAAACTCATCTTT. Full variable domain (remainder filled in from reference TRAV29/DV5 and TRDJ1): DQQVKQNSPSLSVQEGRISILNCDYTNSMFDYFLWYKKYPAEGPTFLISISSIKDKNEDGRFTVFLNKSAKHLSLHIVPSQPGDSAVYFCAASGGYTDKLIFGKGTRVTVEP.

With respect to this clone: TCRdb shows a much larger clone's protein in place of this DNA's translation, and the two differ at residue 10, likely through a read error; the protein shown is translated from the DNA. The chain recombines TRDV1 with TRDJ1; D ambiguous. Deletions cut 2 bases from V and 0 bases from J, with 19 bases between. This CDR3 region has 18 residues. In germline, CDR1 is TSWWSYY, CDR2 QGS. This chain's CDR3 is CALGEGPWWRTDTDKLIF. CDR3 DNA sequence: TGTGCTCTTGGGGAAGGACCATGGTGGAGGACAGACACCGATAAACTCATCTTT.

Worth noting for this clone: A single base is all that separates this from a far larger clone, so a read error is likely. The chain has TRDV1 and TRDJ1; TRDD3 matches 11 bases. CDR3 length: 24 residues. J gave up 0 bases and V 2 bases, and 26 bases lay outside the gene matches. The germline V gene has CDR1 TSWWSYY and CDR2 QGS. CDR3 coding DNA: TGTGCTCTTGGGGAATGCCACCTACCCCAACTACGATGGGGGATACGCTTGTACACCGATAAACTCATCTTT. Translated: CALGECHLPQLRWGIRLYTDKLIF.

This clone showed up just a few times. With only one base between it and a far larger clone, this is likely a read error. This chain connects TRDV2 to TRDJ1; 7 bases agree with TRDD3. CDR1 and CDR2 (germline): GEAIGNYY, EKD. The CDR3 is 18 residues long. The CDR3 DNA is TGTGCCTGTGACACCGTATTCCGGGGGATTAGCAACACCAATAAACTCATCTTT. Translating gives CACDTVFRGISNTNKLIF.

This clone was recorded a few times. It differs at one base from a far larger clone, so likely a read error. The sample holds other DNA sequences that translate to the same CDR3. The rearrangement joins TRDV2 to TRDJ3, with 12 positions matching TRDD3. The CDR3 contains 22 residues. Germline V lookup: CDR1 GEAIGNYY, CDR2 EKD. V shed 7 bases, J shed 0 bases, and the junction held 18 bases outside the gene matches. CDR3 residues: CACDRPLTGGYPSSWDTRQMFF. The CDR3 bases are TGTGCCTGCGACCGACCCCTTACTGGGGGATACCCTAGCTCCTGGGACACCCGACAGATGTTTTTC.

This clone was seen a few times. The likely explanation is a read error, given a far larger clone one base away. J is TRDJ1 and V is TRDV2; tentatively, D is TRDD3 (6 bases). V was clipped by 0 bases and J by 2 bases, with 24 bases between them. Germline-derived CDR1 and CDR2 are GEAIGNYY and EKD. The CDR3 is 19 amino acids. This CDR3 is CACDTVPTPGDDETDKLIF. CDR3 DNA sequence: TGTGCCTGTGACACCGTACCTACACCCGGGGATGACGAGACCGATAAACTCATCTTT.

By proportion, this clone is hyperexpanded. The chain carries TRDV1 and TRDJ1; 9 bases are a match to TRDD3. The length of the CDR3 is 21 residues. Germline CDR1 is TSWWSYY and CDR2 is QGS. With V trimmed by 1 base and J by 0 bases, 18 bases remained unmatched. The CDR3 loop reads CALGEPLVPYWGKTYTDKLIF. As DNA, the CDR3 is TGTGCTCTTGGGGAACCCTTGGTTCCTTACTGGGGGAAAACTTACACCGATAAACTCATCTTT.

On this clone: A single base is all that separates this from a far larger clone, so a read error is likely. At the DNA level, this CDR3 is encoded by other sequences in the same sample as well. CDR3 sequence reads: CAFSPTGGLTDKLIF. For the CDR3, the DNA is TGTGCCTTTAGCCCTACTGGGGGACTTACCGATAAACTCATCTTT. The chain has TRDV3 and TRDJ1, with 9 nucleotides matching TRDD3. Germline V gives CDR1 TVYSNPD, CDR2 GDNSRS (reference sequence). Germline trimming cut 0 bases from V and 2 bases from J; bases unmatched to any gene: 7. The CDR3 has 15 amino acids. Filled out from reference TRDV3 and TRDJ1, the complete variable domain reads CDKVTQSSPDQTVASGSEVVLLCTYDTVYSNPDLFWYRIRPDYSFQFVFYGDNSRSEGADFTQGRFSVKHILTQKAFHLVISPVRTEDSATYYCAFSPTGGLTDKLIFGKGTRVTVEP.

This clone came up a few times. A far larger clone is only one base removed, so a read error is likely. The rearrangement joins TRDV2 to TRDJ3; 12 positions agree with TRDD3. The CDR3 covers 22 residues. In germline, CDR1 is GEAIGNYY, CDR2 EKD. With V trimmed by 5 bases and J by 0 bases, 16 bases remained unmatched. This CDR3 is CACGRPLTGGYPSSWDTRQMFF. DNA of the CDR3: TGTGCCTGTGGCCGACCCCTTACTGGGGGATACCCTAGCTCCTGGGACACCCGACAGATGTTTTTC.

Worth noting for this clone: A read error likely explains this, since a far larger clone differs by one base. The CDR3 sequence is CACDVISSYPGDVDDTDELIF. CDR3 sequence (DNA): TGTGCCTGTGACGTTATAAGTTCCTACCCAGGGGATGTGGATGACACCGATGAACTCATCTTT. V gene TRDV2 combines with J gene TRDJ1; maybe TRDD2 (7 bases). The CDR3 has 21 residues. CDR1 and CDR2 from the germline V gene are GEAIGNYY and EKD.

Concerning this clone itself: A read error may produce the germline difference seen at one junction end. V and J are TRDV1 and TRDJ1; 8 bases align to TRDD3. The length of the CDR3 is 24 residues. From germline, CDR1 is TSWWSYY and CDR2 QGS. The CDR3 loop is CALGERHLPQLRWGMRLYTDKLIF. The CDR3 DNA follows: TGTGCTCTTGGGGAACGCCACCTACCCCAACTACGATGGGGGATGCGCTTGTACACCGATAAGCTCATCTTT.

As for this clone: This likely stems from a read error, as it lies one base from a far larger clone. The sample contains more than one DNA sequence encoding this CDR3. This chain uses TRDV1 with TRDJ1; 9 positions agree with TRDD3. The CDR3 covers 24 residues. Germline CDR1 and CDR2: TSWWSYY and QGS. The CDR3 DNA is TGTGCTCTTGGGGAAGGCTGGGAGGATCTTCGGAGGACACTGGGGGAAGTCGTCACCGATAAACTCATCTTC. It encodes CALGEGWEDLRRTLGEVVTDKLIF.

Comment on this clone: With only one base between it and a far larger clone, this is likely a read error. Other DNA sequences in this specimen translate into the identical CDR3. The chain uses TRDV2 and TRDJ1; possibly TRDD3 for D (6 bases). Per the germline V gene, CDR1 is GEAIGNYY and CDR2 is EKD. This CDR3 spans 17 amino acids. The CDR3 loop is CACDPITGTRYTDKLIF. The CDR3 DNA sequence: TGCGCCTGTGATCCCATCACTGGGACAAGGTACACCGATAAACTCATCTTT.

As for this clone: The mismatch at residue 15 between this DNA's translation and the TCRdb protein of a much larger clone likely reflects a read error; the protein shown is translated from the DNA. The chain links TRDV2 to TRDJ1, with 9 bases identical to TRDD3. Germline V gene lookup returns CDR1 GEAIGNYY and CDR2 EKD. The CDR3 is 17 amino acids. DNA for the CDR3: TGTGCCTGTGACACTATCTTACTGGGGGACCTCACCGATAAACCCATCTTT. Translation: CACDTILLGDLTDKPIF.

For this clone: With only one base between it and a far larger clone, this is likely a read error. The same CDR3 also results from other DNA sequences found in this sample. The J gene is TRDJ1, the V gene TRDV2, with 13 bases fitting TRDD3. The CDR3 consists of 19 residues. The germline gives CDR1 GEAIGNYY, CDR2 EKD. With V trimmed by 3 bases and J by 0 bases, 12 bases remained unmatched. The CDR3 loop is CACDSVLGDTRRHTDKLIF. In DNA, the CDR3 is TGTGCCTGTGACTCCGTACTGGGGGATACGCGGAGGCACACCGATAAACTCATCTTT.